This record looks at one T cell receptor (beta chain) sequence and its context. This clonotype occurred a few times. No cognate antigen has been identified for it. The input lacks base qualities; no much larger clone sits a single base away. The data were taken from a study of CD8 T cells in ankylosing spondylitis (dated by TCRdb to about 2017). For context, the study as a whole: The study profiled T cell receptor beta repertoires in healthy donors and ankylosing spondylitis patients to find disease-linked TCR variants. The whole study cohort included over a hundred healthy donors and 25 ankylosing spondylitis patients. Peripheral blood samples were taken, and synovial fluid was additionally collected from ankylosing spondylitis patients.

TCRdb names Illumina HiSeq 2500 as the instrument used. Quantitative 5'-RACE with molecular barcodes was the method used to prepare the TCR beta libraries. In the source study's methods: Disease-linked TCR variants were identified with a new computational method built on a probabilistic model of VDJ rearrangement. The raw public reads went through TCRdb reprocessing: fastp at Q25, MiXCR clone calling, in-frame beta chains kept. Rows with a matching CDR3 protein are joined into one entry that keeps the most common DNA and genes. The V and J calls here are based on TCRdb, not the publication. For this sample there are about 260,000 distinct CDR3 sequences; around 25% appear just once. The ten largest clonotypes hold more than 0.6% of the sample. Here is what the overall study found, with its caveats: Blood from ankylosing spondylitis patients appeared to be characterized by a TCR beta motif made up of under ten highly homologous amino acid variants. According to the report, matched synovial fluid samples from ankylosing spondylitis patients were significantly enriched for the disease-linked clones. A CD8+ phenotype was shown by the disease-linked clones, which were found at relatively low frequencies in peripheral blood. Some motif variants were previously reported in synovial fluid and blood of reactive arthritis patients, suggesting common disease-initiation mechanisms.

Here V drops 2 bases and J drops 2 bases, and the junction holds 8 bases not matched to any gene. Its CDR3 holds 15 amino acids, cysteine through phenylalanine. Only CDR3 DNA is held: 45 bases, read in frame from base 1. The germline V gene (reference sequence) provides CDR1 DFQATT and CDR2 SNEGSKA. Sequenced input: blood, either unsorted or a sorted T cell fraction (not recorded which). The clonotype comes from a male donor with ankylosing spondylitis or in good health (not recorded which). The chain employs TRBV20-1 and TRBJ2-7; 8 nucleotides in the junction match TRBD2. The DNA is as follows: TGCAGTGCTAGAAGGAGGCGGGGGGCTACCTACGAGCAGTACTTC. This yields the protein CSARRRRGATYEQYF.